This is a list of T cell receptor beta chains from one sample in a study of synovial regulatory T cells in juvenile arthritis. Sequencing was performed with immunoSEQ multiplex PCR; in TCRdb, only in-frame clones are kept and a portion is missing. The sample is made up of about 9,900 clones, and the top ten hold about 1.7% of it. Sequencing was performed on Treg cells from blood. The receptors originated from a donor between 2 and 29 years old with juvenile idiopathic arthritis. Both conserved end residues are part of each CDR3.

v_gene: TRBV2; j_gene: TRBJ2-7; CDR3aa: CASSELAGSSYEQYF
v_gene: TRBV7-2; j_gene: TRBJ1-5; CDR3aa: CASSYRTGGDQPQHF
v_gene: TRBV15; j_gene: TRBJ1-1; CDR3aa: CATSSGLVSAFF
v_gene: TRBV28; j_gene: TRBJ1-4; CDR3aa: CASSHLGTDSLIEKLFF
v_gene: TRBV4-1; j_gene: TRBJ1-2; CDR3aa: CASSQGPQRSNYGYTF
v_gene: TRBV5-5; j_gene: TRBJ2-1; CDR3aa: CASSPRSDEQFF
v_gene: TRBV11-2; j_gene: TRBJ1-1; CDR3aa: CASSPGVNTEAFF
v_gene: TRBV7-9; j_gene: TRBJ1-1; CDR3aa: CASRLDGNTEAFF
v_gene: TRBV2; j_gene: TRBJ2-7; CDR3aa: CASSLIQPYEQYF
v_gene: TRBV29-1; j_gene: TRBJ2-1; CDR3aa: CSVAWYEQFF
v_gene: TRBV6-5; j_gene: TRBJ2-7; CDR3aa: CASRDRAYEQYF
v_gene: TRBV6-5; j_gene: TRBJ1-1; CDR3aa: CAGSTGRGTEAFF
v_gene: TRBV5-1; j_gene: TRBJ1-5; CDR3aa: CASSSTWGDQPQHF
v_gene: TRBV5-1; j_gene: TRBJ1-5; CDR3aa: CASSLRNWVHQPQHF
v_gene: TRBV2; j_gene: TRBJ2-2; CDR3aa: CASRGRGGISTGELFF
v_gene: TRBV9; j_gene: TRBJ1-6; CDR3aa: CASSVLDSGSSPLHF
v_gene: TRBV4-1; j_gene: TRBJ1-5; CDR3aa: CASSQGGILGVQERQPQHF
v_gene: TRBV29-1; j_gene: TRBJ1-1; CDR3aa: CSVVRKLNTEAFF
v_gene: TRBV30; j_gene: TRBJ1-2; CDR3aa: CASPPRGGPGGYTF
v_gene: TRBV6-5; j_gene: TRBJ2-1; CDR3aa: CASSYSGNEQFF